The 7 T cell receptor beta chains presented below share a single source sample, sequenced in a study of blood T cell repertoires in COVID-19. TCRdb keeps only in-frame clones here, not all; method: immunoSEQ multiplex PCR. There are about 220,000 clones in the sample; roughly nine tenths occur only once, and under 3% lies in the top ten. The material sequenced was PBMCs or T cells enriched from blood (not recorded which). The receptors stem from a woman aged 25 to 45 who had recovered from COVID-19.

This chain uses TRBV7-2 with TRBJ1-1; D possibly corresponds to TRBD1 (6 bases). The germline V gene encodes CDR1 SGHTA and CDR2 FQGNSA. This CDR3 has 12 residues. Trimming took 2 bases from V and 8 from J, leaving 9 bases between them. CDR3 residues: CASSLRGSEAFF. CDR3 nucleotides: TGTGCCAGCAGCTTAAGGGGGTCGGAAGCTTTCTTT.

The V call is TRBV19, the J call TRBJ1-1, with D perhaps matching TRBD1 (6 bases). Germline V gene sequence: CDR1 LNHDA, CDR2 SQIVND (reference sequence). Trimming took 5 bases from V and 1 from J, leaving 11 bases between them. CDR3 length equals 14 residues. DNA of the CDR3: TGTGCCAGTAGTTTGAGCAGGGGGAACACTGAAGCTTTCTTT. Translation gives CASSLSRGNTEAFF.

The J gene is TRBJ2-7, the V gene TRBV4-3; the D gene is possibly TRBD1 (5 bases). The CDR3 has 15 residues. The ends were cut back, 0 bases at V and 4 bases at J, with 13 bases in the middle. Germline CDR1 is LGHNA and CDR2 is YSLEER. For the CDR3, the DNA is TGCGCCAGCAGCCAAGATAGGGGTCCCGGTTACGAGCAGTACTTC. Amino acid sequence: CASSQDRGPGYEQYF.

The genes are TRBV12-3 or TRBV12-4 and TRBJ2-5; perhaps TRBD2 as D (5 bases). The CDR3 is 13 amino acids. The V end was cut by 1 base, the J end by 7 bases, with 10 bases between. This chain's CDR3 is CASSLGRSGTQYF. In DNA, the CDR3 is TGTGCCAGCAGTTTAGGGAGGTCGGGGACCCAGTACTTC.

The CDR3 sequence is CASSVTGEGNQPQHF. The CDR3 nucleotides are TGTGCCAGCAGCGTGACAGGGGAGGGGAATCAGCCCCAGCATTTT. This chain uses TRBV9 with TRBJ1-5; 8 positions agree with TRBD1. In germline, CDR1 is SGDLS, CDR2 YYNGEE. V was pared by 2 bases and J by 4 bases, with 5 bases of the junction left unmatched. CDR3 length equals 15 residues.

The J gene is TRBJ2-5, the V gene TRBV4-2, with D tentatively TRBD1 (5 bases). The V and J ends lost 0 bases and 1 base respectively, with 6 bases between them. The CDR3 spans 14 residues. CDR1 is LGHNA, CDR2 YNFKEQ, per germline. The CDR3 DNA follows: TGTGCCAGCAGCCAAGACAGGGTCCAAGAGACCCAGTACTTC. Residues: CASSQDRVQETQYF.

The rearrangement links TRBV2 to TRBJ1-6, with a tentative D call TRBD1 (6 bases). Trimming took 5 bases from V and 0 from J, leaving 8 bases between them. Germline V lookup: CDR1 SNHLY, CDR2 FYNNEI. The CDR3 is 15 residues long. The CDR3 region is CASSKDSSYNSPLHF. CDR3 bases: TGTGCCAGCAGTAAGGACAGCTCCTATAATTCACCCCTCCACTTT.